Reported below is one T cell receptor (beta chain). Its antigen is unidentified. The sample carries other DNA sequences with the same CDR3. This CDR3 has 13 residues. CDR1 and CDR2 from the germline V gene are SGHNT and YENEEA. V was pared by 1 base and J by 5 bases, with 8 bases between. The data are from a study of cytomegalovirus exposure and HLA in healthy donors. Study conclusions and caveats: According to a subsequent analysis, TCR clusters from the first cohort were inclined to appear together in the 110 or so validation repertoires. Cytomegalovirus status was reportedly diagnosed by the classifier with high sensitivity and specificity.

Sequencing used immunoSEQ multiplex PCR; TCRdb keeps in-frame clones, though not all of them. Of roughly 300,000 clones listed, roughly 88% are singletons. This chain uses TRBV11-3 with TRBJ1-1; the D gene is possibly TRBD1 (5 bases). The sequenced sample was PBMCs. The source of this sequence is a woman under 30 in good health and CMV-seronegative. CDR3 sequence reads: CASSLAGGTEAFF. In nucleotides, the CDR3 is TGTGCCAGCAGCTTAGCTGGGGGGACTGAAGCTTTCTTT.